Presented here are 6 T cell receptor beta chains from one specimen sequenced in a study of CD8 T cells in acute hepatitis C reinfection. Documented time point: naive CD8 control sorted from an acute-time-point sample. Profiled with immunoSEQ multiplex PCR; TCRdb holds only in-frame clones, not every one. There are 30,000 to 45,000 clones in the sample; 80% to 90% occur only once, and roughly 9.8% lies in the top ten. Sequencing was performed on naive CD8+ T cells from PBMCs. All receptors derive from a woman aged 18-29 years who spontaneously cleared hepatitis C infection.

CDR3 nucleotides: TGTGCCATCAGTGAACGGGAGGGAGTTCAGGCCTACGAGCAGTACTTC. Translated, it gives CAISEREGVQAYEQYF. The gene calls are TRBV10-3 and TRBJ2-7; TRBD2 aligns across 8 bases. Germline V lookup: CDR1 ENHRY, CDR2 SYGVKD. J was trimmed by 2 bases and V by 3 bases; bases with no gene match: 9. This CDR3 has 16 residues.

The CDR3 sequence: CASSVTGRGLAEQETQYF. The CDR3, as DNA: TGTGCCAGCAGTGTTACGGGTAGGGGACTAGCGGAACAAGAGACCCAGTACTTC. This chain links TRBV2 with TRBJ2-5, with 11 bases fitting TRBD2. CDR1 is SNHLY, CDR2 FYNNEI, per germline. The CDR3 runs 18 residues. The junction had 12 bases not matched to a gene; V was cut back by 4 bases and J by 2 bases.

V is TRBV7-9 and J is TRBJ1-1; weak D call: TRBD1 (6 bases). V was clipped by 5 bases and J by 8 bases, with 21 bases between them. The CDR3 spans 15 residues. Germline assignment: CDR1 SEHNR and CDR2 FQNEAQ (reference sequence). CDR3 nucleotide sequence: TGTGCCAGCAGCAGCGCCCAGGGGCTCGCAGACGAAGCTTTCTTT. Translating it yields CASSSAQGLADEAFF.

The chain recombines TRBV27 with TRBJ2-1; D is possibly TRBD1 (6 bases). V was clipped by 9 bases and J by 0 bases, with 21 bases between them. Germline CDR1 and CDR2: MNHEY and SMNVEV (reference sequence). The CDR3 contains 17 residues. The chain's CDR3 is CASTPGVPAYSYNEQFF. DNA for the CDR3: TGTGCCAGTACCCCAGGGGTTCCGGCCTACTCCTACAATGAGCAGTTCTTC.

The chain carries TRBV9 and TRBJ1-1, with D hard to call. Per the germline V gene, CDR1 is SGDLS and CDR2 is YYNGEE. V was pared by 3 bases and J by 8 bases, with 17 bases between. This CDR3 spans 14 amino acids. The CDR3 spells CASSAAQESAEAFF. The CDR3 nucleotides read TGTGCCAGCAGCGCCGCCCAGGAAAGCGCGGAAGCTTTCTTT. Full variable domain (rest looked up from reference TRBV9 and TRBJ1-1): DSGVTQTPKHLITATGQRVTLRCSPRSGDLSVYWYQQSLDQGLQFLIQYYNGEERAKGNILERFSAQQFPDLHSELNLSSLELGDSALYFCASSAAQESAEAFFGQGTRLTVV.

The DNA for the CDR3 is TGTGCCAGCAGCTCGGGACTAGCGGTCTACGAGCAGTACTTC. As protein: CASSSGLAVYEQYF. The rearrangement uses TRBV11-1 and TRBJ2-7, with 11 nucleotides matching TRBD2. V was pared by 4 bases and J by 3 bases, with 2 bases of the junction left unmatched. The germline gives CDR1 SGHAT, CDR2 FQDESV (reference sequence). The CDR3 length is 14 residues.